This is a list of T cell receptor beta chains from one sample in a study of OX40 agonist ivuxolimab in advanced cancers. This table comes from immunoSEQ multiplex PCR, and its TCRdb copy is limited to in-frame clones, with some not included. The table shows around 63,000 clones, with 86% occurring only once. The input for sequencing was CD4+ or CD8+ T cells sorted from blood, taken in a trial of the OX40 agonist ivuxolimab. The receptors derive from an adult with an advanced solid tumor such as melanoma, head and neck, liver or kidney cancer. Both conserved end residues are part of each CDR3. A D gene is named only where the DNA matches it firmly. The size field is filled for only some rows; it gives once, few, many or a size class.

v_gene	d_gene	j_gene	abundance	CDR3nt	CDR3aa
TRBV7-2	NA	TRBJ1-5	NA	TGTGCCAGCAGCCCCTATAATCAGCCCCAGCATTTT	CASSPYNQPQHF
TRBV19	TRBD2	TRBJ2-1	NA	TGTGCCAGTAGTATGCGGCTGGCTAGCGGGTCCTACAATGAGCAGTTCTTC	CASSMRLASGSYNEQFF
TRBV6-1	TRBD1	TRBJ2-7	once	TGTGCCAGTCGACAGGGCTTGGACTACGAGCAGTACTTC	CASRQGLDYEQYF
TRBV28	NA	TRBJ1-1	NA	TGTGCCAGCAGCCTTACAACCCCGGGACAAGGCACTGAAGCTTTCTTT	CASSLTTPGQGTEAFF
TRBV14	TRBD2	TRBJ2-7	NA	TGTACCAGCAGCCAAGGTGACGCTAGCGGCTACGAGCAGTACTTC	CTSSQGDASGYEQYF
TRBV7-2	NA	TRBJ2-3	NA	TGTGCCAGCAGCTTGGAGTGGGACCTCACAGATACGCAGTATTTT	CASSLEWDLTDTQYF
TRBV18	NA	TRBJ2-3	NA	TGTGCCAGCTCACCAGAGAGCGGGAGCACAGATACGCAGTATTTT	CASSPESGSTDTQYF
TRBV6-5	NA	TRBJ2-7	NA	TGTGCCAGCAGGCAAACTTCTACCGAGCAGTACTTC	CASRQTSTEQYF
TRBV11-3	TRBD1	TRBJ2-2	NA	TGTGCCAGCAGCCTACTGACAGGGTCCACCGGGGAGCTGTTTTTT	CASSLLTGSTGELFF
TRBV7-9	TRBD1	TRBJ1-5	NA	TGTGCCAGCAGCTCGACAGATACAGGGGAGGATCAGCCCCAGCATTTT	CASSSTDTGEDQPQHF
TRBV6-1	TRBD2	TRBJ2-1	NA	TGTGCCAGCAGTGAATATCGGGGGGACTACAATGAGCAGTTCTTC	CASSEYRGDYNEQFF
TRBV6-1	NA	TRBJ1-1	once	TGTGCCAGCAACAGGTGGAACACTGAAGCTTTCTTT	CASNRWNTEAFF
TRBV7-3	NA	TRBJ2-2	NA	TGTGCCAGCAGCTTTGGCCCAGCGGGCGGGGAGCTGTTTTTT	CASSFGPAGGELFF
TRBV11-2	NA	TRBJ2-5	NA	TGTGCCAGCAGCTTAATGTCTACCTTACAAGAGACCCAGTACTTC	CASSLMSTLQETQYF
TRBV28	NA	TRBJ1-1	NA	TGTGCCAGCAGTACCGGGGGCACTGAAGCTTTCTTT	CASSTGGTEAFF
TRBV5-4	TRBD2	TRBJ2-3	NA	TGTGCCAGCAGCTTGGGCACGGGAGGGTTCGCAGATACGCAGTATTTT	CASSLGTGGFADTQYF
TRBV18	TRBD2	TRBJ2-4	once	TGTGCCAGCTCACTTCAAGCGGGGATGAGAGAAAACATTCAGTACTTC	CASSLQAGMRENIQYF
TRBV18	TRBD1	TRBJ2-7	NA	TGTGCCAGCTCACCACCGGGGACAGCCTCCTACGAGCAGTACTTC	CASSPPGTASYEQYF
TRBV28	TRBD1	TRBJ1-5	NA	TGTGCCAGCAGTTCTGCTGGACAGGCTCGCAATCAGCCCCAGCATTTT	CASSSAGQARNQPQHF
TRBV6-5	NA	TRBJ1-2	once	TGTGCCAGCAGTTACGATGTCGAGCCCTATGGCTACACCTTC	CASSYDVEPYGYTF
TRBV29-1	TRBD1	TRBJ1-1	NA	TGCAGCGGGGGACAGGGGCACACTGAAGCTTTCTTT	CSGGQGHTEAFF
TRBV19	NA	TRBJ2-5	NA	TGTGCCAGACCCCCCCTATTCTACCAAGAGACCCAGTACTTC	CARPPLFYQETQYF
TRBV28	NA	TRBJ1-5	NA	TGTGCCAGCAGTCCAACTAACGCCCTTTGGCCCCAGCATTTT	CASSPTNALWPQHF
TRBV18	NA	TRBJ2-3	NA	TGTGCCAGCTCACCGGGGGCGGCTACGCAGTATTTT	CASSPGAATQYF
TRBV2	NA	TRBJ2-5	NA	TGTGCCAGCGGTATACAAGAGACCCAGTACTTC	CASGIQETQYF
TRBV4-2	TRBD2	TRBJ2-5	NA	TGTGCCAGCAGCCAAGCGGGAGGGCGTGAGGAGACCCAGTACTTC	CASSQAGGREETQYF
TRBV7-8	TRBD2	TRBJ2-3	NA	TGTGCCAGCAGATCTAGCGGGGGCACAGATACGCAGTATTTT	CASRSSGGTDTQYF
TRBV5-4	TRBD1	TRBJ2-7	NA	TGTGCCAGCAGCTTCTGGGACAGGGGTGGCGAGCAGTACTTC	CASSFWDRGGEQYF
TRBV5-1	TRBD2	TRBJ2-5	once	TGCGCCAGCAGATCGGGACTAGCGTCGGTCGAGACCCAGTACTTC	CASRSGLASVETQYF
TRBV10-3	TRBD1	TRBJ2-7	NA	TGTGCCATCAGTGCAGGGGACAGGGGTTCCTACGAGCAGTACTTC	CAISAGDRGSYEQYF
TRBV18	TRBD1	TRBJ2-5	once	TGTGCCAGCTCACCGGGGACAGGGCCTTGGGAGACCCAGTACTTC	CASSPGTGPWETQYF
TRBV11-3	NA	TRBJ1-2	NA	TGTGCCAGCAGCAATACAGGGTTAGATGGCTACACCTTC	CASSNTGLDGYTF
TRBV4-1	TRBD1	TRBJ1-2	NA	TGCGCCAGCAGCCAAACGTCCGGGACAGGGACTAACTATGGCTACACCTTC	CASSQTSGTGTNYGYTF
TRBV28	NA	TRBJ1-1	NA	TGTGCCAGCAGTTTCTCAGGGTTTGTTGCCAACACTGAAGCTTTCTTT	CASSFSGFVANTEAFF
TRBV6-1	TRBD1	TRBJ2-7	NA	TGTGCCAGCAGCGGGGACAGGGTCCACGAGCAGTACTTC	CASSGDRVHEQYF
TRBV5-1	NA	TRBJ2-3	NA	TGCGCCAGCAGCTTGAGCTCCTGGTCCCTCACAGATACGCAGTATTTT	CASSLSSWSLTDTQYF